This T cell receptor (beta chain) was documented in a study of T cell changes during pregnancy in multiple sclerosis. The V end was cut by 8 bases, the J end by 0 bases, with 16 bases between. The CDR3 has 15 residues. CDR1 is MGHDK and CDR2 is SYGVNS in the germline V gene. Assay: immunoSEQ multiplex PCR; the TCRdb copy retains only in-frame clones and omits some. Found here are about 68,000 clones, around nine tenths of them singletons; the top ten hold 1.5%. V usage is TRBV25-1 and J usage is TRBJ1-1; the D gene is possibly TRBD1 (6 bases). The clonotype originates from a female donor with multiple sclerosis, enrolled in a pregnancy study. The specimen was peripheral blood, collected in the third trimester of pregnancy. The CDR3 DNA sequence: TGTGCCAGCCTGCCCCCGGACAGAATGAACACTGAAGCTTTCTTT. It yields the protein CASLPPDRMNTEAFF.